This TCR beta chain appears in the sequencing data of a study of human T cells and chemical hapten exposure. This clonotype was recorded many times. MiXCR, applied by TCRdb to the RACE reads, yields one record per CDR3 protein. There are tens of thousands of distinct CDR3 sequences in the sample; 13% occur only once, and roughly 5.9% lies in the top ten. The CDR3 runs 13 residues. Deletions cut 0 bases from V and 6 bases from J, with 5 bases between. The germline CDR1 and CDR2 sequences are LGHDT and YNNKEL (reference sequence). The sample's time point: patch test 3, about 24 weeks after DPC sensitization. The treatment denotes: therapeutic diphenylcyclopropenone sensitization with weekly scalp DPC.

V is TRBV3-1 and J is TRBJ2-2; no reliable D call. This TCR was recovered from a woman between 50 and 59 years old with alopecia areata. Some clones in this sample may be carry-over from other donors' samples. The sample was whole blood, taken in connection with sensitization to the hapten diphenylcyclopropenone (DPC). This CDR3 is CASSQDIAGELFF. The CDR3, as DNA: TGTGCCAGCAGCCAAGATATCGCCGGGGAGCTGTTTTTT.